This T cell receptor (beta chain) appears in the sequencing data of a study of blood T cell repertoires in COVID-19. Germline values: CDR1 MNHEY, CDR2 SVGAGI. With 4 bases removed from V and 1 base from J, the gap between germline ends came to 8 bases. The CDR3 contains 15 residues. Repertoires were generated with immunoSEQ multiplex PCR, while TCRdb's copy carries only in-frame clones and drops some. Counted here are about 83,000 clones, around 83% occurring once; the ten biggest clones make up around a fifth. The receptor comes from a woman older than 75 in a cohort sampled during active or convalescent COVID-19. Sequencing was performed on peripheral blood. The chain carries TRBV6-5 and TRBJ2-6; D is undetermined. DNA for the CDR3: TGTGCCAGCAGTTTTGAGTCTTCTGGGGCCAACGTCCTGACTTTC. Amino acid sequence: CASSFESSGANVLTF.